This T cell receptor (beta chain) was sequenced for a study of identical twins. Per the germline V gene, CDR1 is SGHTA and CDR2 is FQGNSA. The CDR3 runs 12 residues. V lost 5 bases to trimming and J lost 5 bases, with 9 bases between them. General study results and limits: Invariant T cells like MAIT and iNKT could partly confound the zero-insertion analyses.

Via MiXCR, TCRdb re-called the 5' RACE reads, giving one row per CDR3 protein. Of some 1,700,000 distinct CDR3 sequences listed, under 35% were seen once; the top ten hold around 0.3%. With regard to this clonotype: Its antigen remains unknown.

Donors uniformly comprised healthy Caucasians. V gene TRBV7-2 combines with J gene TRBJ2-5; D gene unclear. The TCR originated in a newborn girl in good health. Sequencing was performed on cord blood. This CDR3 is CASSRMKETQYF. CDR3 in DNA: TGTGCCAGCAGCCGTATGAAGGAGACCCAGTACTTC.